This T cell receptor beta chain was sequenced in a study of graft-versus-host responses after intestinal transplantation. Study in general: Anti-thymocyte globulin induction preceded about 3 years of tacrolimus and steroid maintenance in all recipients. Study-wide points: Declining HvG levels early post-transplant were linked to peak circulating GvH clone levels. Among recipient marrow samples, GvH clones were found; some appeared first in ileum or blood.

Profiling relied on immunoSEQ multiplex PCR, and the TCRdb table lists in-frame clones only, not all of them. The sample yields around 5,200 clones, over 55% seen once. This CDR3 has 14 amino acids. V dropped 6 bases and J dropped 1; count of bases not matched to a gene: 2. CDR1 and CDR2 (germline): WNHNN, SYGVQD (reference sequence). This clone was seen more than once but under ten times. Its target is not known. Graft material was processed, releasing intraepithelial and lamina propria lymphocytes. This sequence joins TRBV10-1 and TRBJ2-2, with 7 bases aligning to TRBD1. Sequencing was performed on ileum tissue, taken around 260 days after intestinal transplant. The TCR comes from a human patient who received an intestinal transplant, so some T cells may come from the graft donor. CDR3 nucleotides: TGCGCCAGCAGCAGACAGGGGAACACCGGGGAGCTGTTTTTT. It is translated as CASSRQGNTGELFF.